This T cell receptor (beta chain) was documented in a study of early T cells in non-severe SARS-CoV-2 infection. Looking at the study overall: Unsorted whole-blood RNA was sequenced in bulk, leaving chains unpaired. General observations from the study: CD4 and private specificities were missed by VDJdb matching, which favored anti-spike CD8 responses.

In the library, individual cDNA molecules carried attached unique molecular identifiers. TCRdb re-analysed the 5' RACE reads in MiXCR, keeping a single row per CDR3 protein. This table holds tens of thousands of distinct CDR3 sequences, 4% to 5.5% found once. The CDR3 covers 15 residues. The germline CDR1 and CDR2 sequences are SGHTA and FQGNSA. Trimming removed 0 bases from V and 2 bases from J, with 5 bases in between. Ten or more counts support this clonotype. Its specificity is unknown. The TCR was taken from an adult who was a healthcare worker with PCR-confirmed SARS-CoV-2 infection or an uninfected control (not recorded which). Sequenced input: whole blood. The chain uses TRBV7-2 and TRBJ2-6; D may be TRBD2 (5 bases). The CDR3 nucleotides read TGTGCCAGCAGCTTAGCCGGGGCTGGGGCCAACGTCCTGACTTTC. This gives the protein CASSLAGAGANVLTF. Full variable domain (missing parts from reference TRBV7-2 and TRBJ2-6): GAGVSQSPSNKVTEKGKDVELRCDPISGHTALYWYRQSLGQGLEFLIYFQGNSAPDKSGLPSDRFSAERTGGSVSTLTIQRTQQEDSAVYLCASSLAGAGANVLTFGAGSRLTVL.